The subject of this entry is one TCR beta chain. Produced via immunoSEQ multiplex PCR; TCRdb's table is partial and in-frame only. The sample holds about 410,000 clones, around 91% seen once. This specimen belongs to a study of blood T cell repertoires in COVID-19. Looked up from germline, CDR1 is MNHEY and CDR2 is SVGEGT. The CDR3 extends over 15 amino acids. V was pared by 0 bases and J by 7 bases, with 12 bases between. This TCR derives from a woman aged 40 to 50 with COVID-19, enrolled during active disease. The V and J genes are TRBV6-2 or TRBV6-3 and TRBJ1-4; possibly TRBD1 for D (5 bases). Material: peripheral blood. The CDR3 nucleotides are TGTGCCAGCAGTTACTCCGGGACTTTCGGTGAAAAACTGTTTTTT. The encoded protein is CASSYSGTFGEKLFF.